Described below is a single T cell receptor (beta chain) sequence and its context. Trimming cost V 2 bases and J 6 bases, with 11 bases left between them. The CDR3 length is 13 residues. The germline V gene has CDR1 SNHLY and CDR2 FYNNEI. Naive CD8 isolation took CD45RO-negative cells positively selected for CCR7 and excluded terminally differentiated effector memory CD45RA+ cells. This entry comes from a study of shared clonotypes between healthy human individuals. Replicate PCRs run on sorted subsets employed 200 ng DNA, roughly 30,000 T cell genomes. Assay used: immunoSEQ multiplex PCR; TCRdb lists only in-frame clones, some missing. Here the sample spans some 2 million clones, less than 95% being singletons.

Material for sequencing was naive CD8+ T cells sorted from blood. The TCR originated in a man in his late teens or twenties in good health. The chain combines TRBV2 with TRBJ2-7; D is unresolved. CDR3 region: CASSEIWPGEQYF. The CDR3 nucleotides read TGTGCCAGCAGTGAAATCTGGCCAGGCGAGCAGTACTTC.